This TCR beta chain was identified during a study of cytomegalovirus exposure and HLA in healthy donors. The PCR ran on 60 Vbeta and 13 Jbeta primers. Sequencing was performed with immunoSEQ multiplex PCR; in TCRdb, only in-frame clones are kept and a portion is missing. The table records 100,000 to 150,000 clones, 80% of them present only once. V lost 3 bases and J lost 2, with 12 bases in between. The CDR3 totals 15 residues. Germline V gene lookup returns CDR1 MDHEN and CDR2 SYDVKM. The TCR comes from a man in his forties in good health and CMV-seronegative. This chain uses TRBV28 with TRBJ2-3; D might be TRBD1 (5 bases). The sample taken for sequencing was PBMCs. DNA for the CDR3: TGTGCCAGCAGTTTGGCGCTACAGGACACAGATACGCAGTATTTT. Residues: CASSLALQDTDTQYF.